This T cell receptor beta chain derives from a study of blood T cell repertoires in COVID-19. The germline V gene encodes CDR1 LGHDT and CDR2 YNNKEL (reference sequence). V dropped 4 bases and J dropped 8 bases, with 14 bases sitting between them. The length of the CDR3 is 13 residues. In the source study's methods: Estimates of nucleated cell counts were drawn from the amplification of reference gene primers. TCRdb's table, derived via immunoSEQ multiplex PCR, lists solely in-frame clones and lacks some. V and J calls and clone size are as listed in that table; D and trimming were resolved from the DNA. This sample has some 30,000 clones, with about 91% found just once. This clone was seen a single time.

The sample comprised peripheral blood. The source of this sequence is a man aged 45-60 years with active COVID-19. The rearrangement joins TRBV3-1 (or the pseudogene TRBV3-2) to TRBJ2-5; D perhaps matches TRBD2 (6 bases). The CDR3 nucleotides read TGTGCCAGCAGCCTTTACCCGGGGACTACCCAGTACTTC. Its protein product is CASSLYPGTTQYF.